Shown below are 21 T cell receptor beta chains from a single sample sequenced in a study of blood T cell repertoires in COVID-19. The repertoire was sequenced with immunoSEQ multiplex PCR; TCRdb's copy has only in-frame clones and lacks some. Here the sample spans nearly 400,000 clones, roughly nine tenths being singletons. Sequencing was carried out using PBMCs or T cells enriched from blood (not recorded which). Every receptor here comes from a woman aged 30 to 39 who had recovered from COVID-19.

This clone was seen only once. The CDR3 reads CASSQTSGRGYEQYF. The CDR3 DNA follows: TGCGCCAGCAGCCAGACTAGCGGGAGGGGATACGAGCAGTACTTC. The chain combines TRBV4-1 with TRBJ2-7, with 14 bases that match TRBD2. The V gene end was trimmed by 3 bases and the J gene end by 4 bases; junction bases not matched to a gene: 2. Germline CDR1 is MGHRA and CDR2 is YSYEKL. This CDR3 spans 15 amino acids.

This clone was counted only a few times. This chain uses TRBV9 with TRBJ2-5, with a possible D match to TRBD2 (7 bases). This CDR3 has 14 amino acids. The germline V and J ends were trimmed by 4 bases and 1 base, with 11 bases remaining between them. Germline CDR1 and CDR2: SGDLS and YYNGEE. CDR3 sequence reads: CASSIRGGQETQYF. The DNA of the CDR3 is TGTGCCAGCAGCATAAGGGGGGGCCAAGAGACCCAGTACTTC. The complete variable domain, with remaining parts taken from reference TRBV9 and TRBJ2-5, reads DSGVTQTPKHLITATGQRVTLRCSPRSGDLSVYWYQQSLDQGLQFLIQYYNGEERAKGNILERFSAQQFPDLHSELNLSSLELGDSALYFCASSIRGGQETQYFGPGTRLLVL.

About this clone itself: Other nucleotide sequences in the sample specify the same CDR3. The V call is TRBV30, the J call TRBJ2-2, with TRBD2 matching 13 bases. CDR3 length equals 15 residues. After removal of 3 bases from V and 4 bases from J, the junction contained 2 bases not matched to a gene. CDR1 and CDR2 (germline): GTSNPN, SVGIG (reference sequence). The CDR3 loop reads CAWSRLAGGTGELFF. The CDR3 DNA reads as TGTGCCTGGAGCCGACTAGCGGGGGGCACCGGGGAGCTGTTTTTT.

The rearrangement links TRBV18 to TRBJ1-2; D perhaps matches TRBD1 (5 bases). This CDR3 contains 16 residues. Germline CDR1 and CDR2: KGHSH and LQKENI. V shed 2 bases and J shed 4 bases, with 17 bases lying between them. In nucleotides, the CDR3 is TGTGCCAGCTCACCAAAGACAGATCACGCCATCTATGGCTACACCTTC. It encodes CASSPKTDHAIYGYTF.

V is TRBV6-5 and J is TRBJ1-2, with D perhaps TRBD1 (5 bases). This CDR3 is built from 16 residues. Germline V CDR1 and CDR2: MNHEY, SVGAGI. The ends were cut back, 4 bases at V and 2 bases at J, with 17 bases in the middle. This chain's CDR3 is CASSSARQPKNYGYTF. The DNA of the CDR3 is TGTGCCAGCAGTTCCGCCCGACAGCCTAAGAACTATGGCTACACCTTC.

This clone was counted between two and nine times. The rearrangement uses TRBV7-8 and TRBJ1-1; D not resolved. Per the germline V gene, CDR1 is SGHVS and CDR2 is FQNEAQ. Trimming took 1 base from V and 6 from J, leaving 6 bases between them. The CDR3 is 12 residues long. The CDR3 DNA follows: TGTGCCAGCAGCTTAGACAGCCCTGAAGCTTTCTTT. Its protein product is CASSLDSPEAFF.

DNA for the CDR3: TGTGCCATCAGTGAGCCAGTTGGCAGAGCTTTCTTT. It translates to CAISEPVGRAFF. V gene TRBV10-3 combines with J gene TRBJ1-1; D ambiguous. V shed 2 bases and J shed 10 bases, with 11 bases lying between them. Germline values: CDR1 ENHRY, CDR2 SYGVKD. This CDR3 has 12 amino acids.

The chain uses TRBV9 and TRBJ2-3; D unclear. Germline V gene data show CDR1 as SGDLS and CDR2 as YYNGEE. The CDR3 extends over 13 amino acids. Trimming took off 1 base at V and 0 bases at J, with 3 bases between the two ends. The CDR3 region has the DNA TGTGCCAGCAGCGTAACTAGCACAGATACGCAGTATTTT. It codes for CASSVTSTDTQYF. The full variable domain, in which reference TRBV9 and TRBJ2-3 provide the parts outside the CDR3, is DSGVTQTPKHLITATGQRVTLRCSPRSGDLSVYWYQQSLDQGLQFLIQYYNGEERAKGNILERFSAQQFPDLHSELNLSSLELGDSALYFCASSVTSTDTQYFGPGTRLTVL.

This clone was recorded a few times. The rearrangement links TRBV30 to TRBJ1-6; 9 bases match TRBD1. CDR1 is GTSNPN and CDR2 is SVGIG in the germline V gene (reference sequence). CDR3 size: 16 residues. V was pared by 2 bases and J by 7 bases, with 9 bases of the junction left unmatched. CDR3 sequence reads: CAWSSPTGQGNSPLHF. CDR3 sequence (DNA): TGTGCCTGGAGTTCCCCCACGGGACAGGGAAATTCACCCCTCCACTTT. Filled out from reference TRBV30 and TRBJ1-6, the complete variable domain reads SQTIHQWPATLVQPVGSPLSLECTVEGTSNPNLYWYRQAAGRGLQLLFYSVGIGQISSEVPQNLSASRPQDRQFILSSKKLLLSDSGFYLCAWSSPTGQGNSPLHFGNGTRLTVT.

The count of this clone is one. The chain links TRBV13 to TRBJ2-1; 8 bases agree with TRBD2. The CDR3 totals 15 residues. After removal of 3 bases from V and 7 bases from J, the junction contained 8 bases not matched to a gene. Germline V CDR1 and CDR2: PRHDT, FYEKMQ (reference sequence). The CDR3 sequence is CASSFTGGGMNEQFF. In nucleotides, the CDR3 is TGTGCCAGCAGCTTTACCGGCGGGGGGATGAATGAGCAGTTCTTC.

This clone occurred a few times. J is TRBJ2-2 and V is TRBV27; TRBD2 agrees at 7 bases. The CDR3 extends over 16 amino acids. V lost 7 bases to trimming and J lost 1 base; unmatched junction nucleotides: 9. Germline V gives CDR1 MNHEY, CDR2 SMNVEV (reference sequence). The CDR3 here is CASTRLVAGNTGELFF. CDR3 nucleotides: TGTGCCAGCACTCGCCTGGTAGCGGGGAACACCGGGGAGCTGTTTTTT.

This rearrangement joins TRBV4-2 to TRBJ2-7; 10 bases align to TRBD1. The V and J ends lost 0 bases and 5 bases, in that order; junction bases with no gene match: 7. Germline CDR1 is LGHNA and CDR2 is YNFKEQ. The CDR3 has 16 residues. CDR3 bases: TGTGCCAGCAGCCAAGACTTATCCGGGACAGGGGACGAGCAGTACTTC. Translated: CASSQDLSGTGDEQYF.

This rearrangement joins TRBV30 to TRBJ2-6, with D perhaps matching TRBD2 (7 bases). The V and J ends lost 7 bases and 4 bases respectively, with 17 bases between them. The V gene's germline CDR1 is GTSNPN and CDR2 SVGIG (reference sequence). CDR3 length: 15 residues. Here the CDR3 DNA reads TGTGCCTCCACAAGGGGGGGTTCAGGGGCCAACGTCCTGACTTTC. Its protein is CASTRGGSGANVLTF.

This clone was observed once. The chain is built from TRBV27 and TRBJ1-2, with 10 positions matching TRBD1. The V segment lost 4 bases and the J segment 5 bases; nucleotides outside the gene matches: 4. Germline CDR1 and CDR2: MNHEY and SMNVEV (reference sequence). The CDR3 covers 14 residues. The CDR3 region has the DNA TGTGCCAGCAGTTCGACAGGGGGCGAATATGGCTACACCTTC. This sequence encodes CASSSTGGEYGYTF.

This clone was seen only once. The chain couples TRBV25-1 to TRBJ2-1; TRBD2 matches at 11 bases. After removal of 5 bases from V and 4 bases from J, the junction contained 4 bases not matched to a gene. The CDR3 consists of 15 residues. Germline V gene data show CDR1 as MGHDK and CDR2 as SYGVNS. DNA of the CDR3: TGTGCCAGCAGTTCACTAGCGGGAGTATACAATGAGCAGTTCTTC. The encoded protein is CASSSLAGVYNEQFF.

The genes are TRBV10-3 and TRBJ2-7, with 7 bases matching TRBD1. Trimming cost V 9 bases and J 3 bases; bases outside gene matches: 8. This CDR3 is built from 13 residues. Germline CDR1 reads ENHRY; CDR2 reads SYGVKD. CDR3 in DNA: TGTGCCATTTCCCAGGCAGGGGGCTACGAGCAGTACTTC. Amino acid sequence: CAISQAGGYEQYF.

The CDR3 here is CASSQDERDTGELFF. Written as DNA, the CDR3 is TGTGCCAGCAGCCAAGATGAGAGGGACACCGGGGAGCTGTTTTTT. V usage is TRBV4-2 and J usage is TRBJ2-2; D is perhaps TRBD2 (5 bases). In germline, CDR1 is LGHNA, CDR2 YNFKEQ. The CDR3 runs to 15 residues. The V gene lost 0 bases and the J gene lost 3 bases, with 8 bases spanning the gap.

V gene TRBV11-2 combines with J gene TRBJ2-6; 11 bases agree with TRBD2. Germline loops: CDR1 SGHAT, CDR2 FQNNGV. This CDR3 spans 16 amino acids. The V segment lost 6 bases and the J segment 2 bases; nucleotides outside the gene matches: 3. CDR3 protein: CASRTSGRAGANVLTF. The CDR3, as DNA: TGTGCCAGCAGAACTAGCGGGAGAGCTGGGGCCAACGTCCTGACTTTC.

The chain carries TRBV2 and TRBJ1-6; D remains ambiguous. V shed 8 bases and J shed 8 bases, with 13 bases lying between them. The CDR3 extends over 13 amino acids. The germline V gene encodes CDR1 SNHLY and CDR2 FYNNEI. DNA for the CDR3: TGTGCCAGCGAGGGCTCTGGGGATTCACCCCTCCACTTT. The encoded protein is CASEGSGDSPLHF.

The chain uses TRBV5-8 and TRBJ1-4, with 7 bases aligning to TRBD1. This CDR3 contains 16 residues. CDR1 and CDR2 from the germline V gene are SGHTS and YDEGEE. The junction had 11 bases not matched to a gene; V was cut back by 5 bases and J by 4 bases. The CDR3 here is CASSLYRGRFNEKLFF. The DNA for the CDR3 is TGTGCCAGCAGTCTCTACAGGGGCCGCTTTAATGAAAAACTGTTTTTT.

The CDR3, as DNA: TGTGCCAGCAGTTACACCCATGGGCGCCCCGGTTCACCCCTCCACTTT. It specifies CASSYTHGRPGSPLHF. The gene calls are TRBV6-5 and TRBJ1-6, with D unresolved. Germline V gene sequence: CDR1 MNHEY, CDR2 SVGAGI. Trimming stripped 2 bases from V and 9 bases from J, with 17 bases between. There are 16 residues in the CDR3.